These 17 T cell receptor beta chains were all obtained from the same sample, sequenced in a study of T cells in localized non-small cell lung cancer. The protocol was immunoSEQ multiplex PCR, while the TCRdb copy is restricted to in-frame clones and leaves out a portion. This sample has more than 40,000 clones, with approximately 90% found just once. Material: PBMCs, obtained before any cancer treatment. The source of these receptors is a man aged 35 to 69 with stage II lung adenocarcinoma.

This rearrangement joins TRBV28 to TRBJ2-7; D might be TRBD1 or TRBD2, each matching 6 bases. Trimming stripped 5 bases from V and 0 bases from J, with 23 bases between. Looked up from germline, CDR1 is MDHEN and CDR2 is SYDVKM. This CDR3 is built from 18 residues. In nucleotides, the CDR3 is TGTGCCAGCAGTAACCCAATTGAATCCGGGGGCCTCTCCTACGAGCAGTACGTC. This gives the protein CASSNPIESGGLSYEQYV.

This chain connects TRBV30 to TRBJ1-5; D perhaps matches TRBD1 (6 bases). The V gene's germline CDR1 is GTSNPN and CDR2 SVGIG (reference sequence). V was clipped by 2 bases and J by 7 bases, with 12 bases between them. The CDR3 contains 13 residues. The DNA of the CDR3 is TGTGCCTGGAGTAGGGGGGACGGGCAGCCCCAGCATTTT. This sequence encodes CAWSRGDGQPQHF.

This chain links TRBV13 with TRBJ1-1; D gene uncertain. Germline V CDR1 and CDR2: PRHDT, FYEKMQ (reference sequence). Trimming stripped 5 bases from V and 5 bases from J, with 15 bases between. The length of the CDR3 is 14 residues. CDR3 nucleotides: TGTGCCAGCAGCCGTAACCAATTCGGGACTGAAGCTTTCTTT. This gives the protein CASSRNQFGTEAFF. Together with reference TRBV13 and TRBJ1-1, the CDR3 gives the full variable domain: AAGVIQSPRHLIKEKRETATLKCYPIPRHDTVYWYQQGPGQDPQFLISFYEKMQSDKGSIPDRFSAQQFSDYHSELNMSSLELGDSALYFCASSRNQFGTEAFFGQGTRLTVV.

This chain joins TRBV2 and TRBJ2-3; possibly TRBD2 for D (6 bases). V gave up 4 bases and J gave up 5 bases, with 13 bases separating them. The CDR3 sequence is 14 residues long. Germline V gene data show CDR1 as SNHLY and CDR2 as FYNNEI. CDR3 sequence reads: CASSGTNSVDTQYF. DNA of the CDR3: TGTGCCAGCAGTGGGACTAACTCTGTAGATACGCAGTATTTT.

This chain links TRBV2 with TRBJ2-7, with TRBD1 matching 9 bases. This CDR3 contains 15 residues. Germline lookup yields CDR1 SNHLY and CDR2 FYNNEI. The junction had 8 bases not matched to a gene; V was cut back by 4 bases and J by 4 bases. Here the CDR3 DNA reads TGTGCCAGCAGTGCCGGGACAGGGAGAGGGTACGAGCAGTACTTC. Its protein product is CASSAGTGRGYEQYF.

The chain carries TRBV30 and TRBJ1-1, with D possibly matching TRBD1 (5 bases). V lost 0 bases and J 3 bases, leaving 8 bases between the germline ends. Per germline, CDR1 GTSNPN and CDR2 SVGIG (reference sequence). This CDR3 has 13 residues. This CDR3 is CAWSVLGDTEAFF. The CDR3 nucleotides read TGTGCCTGGAGTGTACTAGGGGACACTGAAGCTTTCTTT.

This clone was seen a few times. CDR3 protein: CASSLAAGTSNQPQHF. In nucleotides, the CDR3 is TGTGCCAGCAGCTTGGCCGCAGGGACTAGCAATCAGCCCCAGCATTTT. V is TRBV5-6 and J is TRBJ1-5; the D gene is possibly TRBD1 (5 bases). This CDR3 region has 16 residues. The germline gives CDR1 SGHDT, CDR2 YYEEEE. Trimming shortened V by 0 bases and J by 0 bases, and 10 bases separated the two germline ends. Complete variable domain (other parts from reference TRBV5-6 and TRBJ1-5): DAGVTQSPTHLIKTRGQQVTLRCSPKSGHDTVSWYQQALGQGPQFIFQYYEEEERQRGNFPDRFSGHQFPNYSSELNVNALLLGDSALYLCASSLAAGTSNQPQHFGDGTRLSIL.

This clone occurred a few times. The chain is built from TRBV7-9 and TRBJ1-1; D is ambiguous. This CDR3 has 12 residues. Germline CDR1 SEHNR, CDR2 FQNEAQ (reference sequence). V gave up 3 bases and J gave up 0 bases, with 2 bases separating them. The DNA of the CDR3 is TGTGCCAGCAGCTTGTTGAACACTGAAGCTTTCTTT. It codes for CASSLLNTEAFF.

This rearrangement joins TRBV20-1 to TRBJ2-3; D is unclear. The CDR3 covers 10 residues. CDR1 and CDR2 from the germline V gene are DFQATT and SNEGSKA (reference sequence). V gave up 6 bases and J gave up 2 bases, with 3 bases separating them. The CDR3 reads CSADTDTQYF. CDR3 DNA: TGCAGTGCCGACACAGATACGCAGTATTTT.

The chain has TRBV11-2 and TRBJ1-2, with D unresolved. The V end was cut by 5 bases, the J end by 7 bases, with 11 bases between. The CDR3 length is 12 residues. Germline assignment: CDR1 SGHAT and CDR2 FQNNGV. CDR3 nucleotide sequence: TGTGCCAGCAGCCGTGTCACTGGTGGCTACACCTTC. This encodes CASSRVTGGYTF.

The sample holds a few counts of this clone. CDR3: CAWRDWRSGNTIYF. In nucleotides, the CDR3 is TGTGCCTGGAGGGACTGGCGCTCTGGAAACACCATATATTTT. The rearrangement uses TRBV30 and TRBJ1-3; D uncertain. CDR1 is GTSNPN, CDR2 SVGIG, per germline (reference sequence). The germline V and J ends were trimmed by 3 bases and 0 bases, with 9 bases remaining between them. The CDR3 consists of 14 residues.

The chain recombines TRBV6-1 with TRBJ1-1, with D unclear. Per germline, CDR1 MNHNS and CDR2 SASEGT. This CDR3 has 11 residues. Trimming took 7 bases from V and 8 from J, leaving 11 bases between them. CDR3: CASTVVWEAFF. CDR3 nucleotide sequence: TGTGCCAGCACTGTCGTATGGGAAGCTTTCTTT.

The rearrangement joins TRBV4-1 to TRBJ2-5; D may be TRBD2 (7 bases). This CDR3 comprises 16 residues. From germline, CDR1 is MGHRA and CDR2 YSYEKL. V was shortened by 4 bases and J by 5 bases, with 20 bases between the two germline ends. The CDR3 nucleotides read TGCGCCAGCAGCCCGGAGCGGGCGGGGGCCTGGGAGACCCAGTACTTC. Amino acids: CASSPERAGAWETQYF.

V and J are TRBV19 and TRBJ2-2, with 10 bases that match TRBD2. Trimming removed 9 bases from V and 4 bases from J; junction bases left unmatched: 8. The CDR3 runs to 15 residues. Germline-derived CDR1 and CDR2 are LNHDA and SQIVND (reference sequence). CDR3 in amino acids: CASNVGLARTGELFF. The CDR3 DNA reads as TGTGCCAGCAATGTGGGACTAGCGCGCACCGGGGAGCTGTTTTTT. Variable domain in full (rest from reference TRBV19 and TRBJ2-2): DGGITQSPKYLFRKEGQNVTLSCEQNLNHDAMYWYRQDPGQGLRLIYYSQIVNDFQKGDIAEGYSVSREKKESFPLTVTSAQKNPTAFYLCASNVGLARTGELFFGEGSRLTVL.

This clone turned up a few times. The CDR3 nucleotides are TGTGCCAGCAGTGTTAATTATAGCGGGGAAGACGAGCAGTACGTC. This codes for CASSVNYSGEDEQYV. The chain carries TRBV6-1 and TRBJ2-7; 8 positions agree with TRBD2. Germline V lookup: CDR1 MNHNS, CDR2 SASEGT. The trim removed 4 bases at V and 5 bases at J, leaving 10 bases unmatched. CDR3 size: 15 residues.

This clone was observed a single time. The sample contains more than one DNA sequence encoding this CDR3. The CDR3 region is CASSLTVGAGNTIYF. DNA for the CDR3: TGTGCCAGCAGCCTGACAGTCGGTGCTGGAAACACCATATATTTT. This rearrangement joins TRBV9 to TRBJ1-3; the D gene is possibly TRBD1 (5 bases). The CDR3 has 15 amino acids. Germline V gene data show CDR1 as SGDLS and CDR2 as YYNGEE. Trimming took 4 bases from V and 2 from J, leaving 13 bases between them. The full variable domain, with the rest looked up from reference TRBV9 and TRBJ1-3, is DSGVTQTPKHLITATGQRVTLRCSPRSGDLSVYWYQQSLDQGLQFLIQYYNGEERAKGNILERFSAQQFPDLHSELNLSSLELGDSALYFCASSLTVGAGNTIYFGEGSWLTVV.

The table lists this clone with a count of one. This sequence joins TRBV7-8 and TRBJ2-7; perhaps TRBD2 as D (5 bases). The CDR3 runs 15 residues. In germline, CDR1 is SGHVS, CDR2 FQNEAQ. Trimming left V 0 bases short and J 6 bases short, with 15 bases between. The CDR3 DNA sequence: TGTGCCAGCAGCTTAGCTAGAGGGAAGTTGGGCGAGCAGTACTTC. Translating it yields CASSLARGKLGEQYF.